What follows describes a single T cell receptor beta chain. This clone appeared a single time. No cognate antigen has been identified for it. No base qualities exist here, and no much larger clone lies one base off it. Each collaborating institution followed its own protocols to collect whole blood in K2EDTA tubes. For TCRbeta analysis, collaborators shipped samples in one of three forms: frozen whole blood, isolated PBMCs, or DNA extracted from either of those sample types. This sample is drawn from a study of blood T cell repertoires in COVID-19 (TCRdb year 2020). Turning to the overall study: Collaborator samples came from the United States, Italy and Spain and covered acute and convalescent phases of COVID-19. A freely available public database, intended as a resource for researchers studying the immune response to SARS-CoV-2, is where the repertoires were released. Subjects who had been exposed to COVID-19, were actively infected with it, or had recovered from it provided the deeply sampled blood TCRbeta repertoires that made up the dataset. The material from the prospective study consisted of cDNA or gDNA derived from T cells, B-cell-depleted T cells, or PBMCs. Samples were obtained from the ongoing ImmuneRACE study (first 160 participants) and from over 1,000 subjects provided by 6 global collaborators. HLA class I and class II types, where available, came from metadata supplied by the sample provider rather than from assay-based typing. The sample metadata nearly always contained a de-identified subject ID, COVID-19 status, age in years and sex. Broad study findings and their caveats: Clinical and demographic metadata were provided uncurated, with the amount varying by source and participant.

TCRbeta CDR3 regions were amplified from genomic DNA using the immunoSEQ Assay, a bias-controlled multiplex PCR. Processing in the source paper ran as follows. The number of nucleated cells in each sample was estimated from the amplification of reference gene primers within the assay. To quantify the absolute abundance of each unique TCRbeta CDR3 rearrangement, sequence reads were collapsed and filtered. For each sample, productive Simpson clonality was calculated as the square root of Simpson's diversity index across productive rearrangements. In TCRdb, the immuneACCESS table is reduced to in-frame sequences with V and J assigned. These tables do not hold every clone; where another copy was compared, an unresolved V gene accounts for under half, and the others remain unexplained. That table supplies the V and J calls and clone size; D and trimming were determined from the DNA. This sample holds 250,000 to 300,000 clones; 75% to 90% were observed only once. The top ten constitute approximately 10% of the sample.

The clonotype originates from an older woman with acute or convalescent COVID-19. Material for sequencing was peripheral blood.

The DNA is TGTGCCAGCAGTCTAAGTAGCGGGGGGAGCTCCTACGAGCAGTACTTC. It translates as CASSLSSGGSSYEQYF. The chain links TRBV27 with TRBJ2-7, with TRBD2 matching 10 junction bases. Trimming takes 5 bases off V and 0 bases off J; junction bases not matched to a gene: 7. Spanning cysteine to phenylalanine, the CDR3 consists of 16 amino acids. Solely the CDR3 DNA is kept, with 48 bases framed from the first base. The germline V gene (reference sequence) yields MNHEY for CDR1 and SMNVEV for CDR2.